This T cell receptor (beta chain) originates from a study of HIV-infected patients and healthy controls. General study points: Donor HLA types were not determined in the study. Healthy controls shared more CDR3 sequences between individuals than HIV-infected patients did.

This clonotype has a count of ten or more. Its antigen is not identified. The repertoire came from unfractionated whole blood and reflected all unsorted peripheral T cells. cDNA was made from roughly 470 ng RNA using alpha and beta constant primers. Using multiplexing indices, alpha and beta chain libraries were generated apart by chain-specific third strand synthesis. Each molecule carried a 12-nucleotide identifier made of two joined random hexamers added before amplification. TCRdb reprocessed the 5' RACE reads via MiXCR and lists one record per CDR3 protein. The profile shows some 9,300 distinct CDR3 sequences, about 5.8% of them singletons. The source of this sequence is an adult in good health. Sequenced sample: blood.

In DNA form, the CDR3 reads TGTGCCAGCGGCGGGTACCAAGAGACCCAGTACTTC. Translation: CASGGYQETQYF. The gene calls are TRBV6-6 and TRBJ2-5, with D maybe TRBD2 (5 bases). The germline gives CDR1 MNHNY, CDR2 SVGAGI (reference sequence). There are 12 residues in the CDR3. With 8 bases removed from V and 0 bases from J, the gap between germline ends came to 7 bases.